The clone carrying this T cell receptor (beta chain) was recorded at least ten times. What it recognizes is unknown. This entry belongs to a study of beta chain features in type 1 diabetes. The authors sorted CD4+ naive, central memory, regulatory and stem cell-like memory cells via CD45RO/CCR7/CD25/CD127/CD95/CD27. The isolated RNA, all of it, was reverse transcribed, so expressed TCRB transcripts were what got sequenced. The average output of naive, central memory and regulatory T cell samples was several million reads. Profiling relied on immunoSEQ multiplex PCR, and the TCRdb table lists in-frame clones only, not all of them. The sample contains nearly 250,000 clones, approximately 14% of which appear only once. Overall study findings and caveats: Still unanswered here is whether HLA type influences TCRB rearrangement. Sequencing the cDNA could make cells with high TCR expression show up more than they should.

The CDR3 consists of 14 residues. Germline CDR1 reads LNHNV; CDR2 reads YYDKDF (reference sequence). Trimming cost V 1 base and J 12 bases; bases outside gene matches: 7. This clonotype originated in a woman in her thirties or forties in good health. Sequenced material: naive CD4+ T cells from blood. The V and J genes are TRBV15 and TRBJ2-1, with TRBD1 matching over 9 bases. This CDR3 reads CATSRVTGGSGQFF. The DNA for the CDR3 is TGTGCCACCAGCAGAGTCACAGGGGGCTCTGGGCAGTTCTTC.